A single sample gave rise to the 14 T cell receptor beta chains below, sequenced in a study of post-analysis software for immune sequencing data. General study results and limits: TRBV5-6, TRBV5-1 and TRBV20-1 belonged to a set of a handful of TRBV segments that were more frequent in patients than controls.

Antigen specificity for these receptors is unknown. TCR beta cDNA libraries had unique molecular identifiers. Each CDR3 protein is one row after TCRdb ran MiXCR on the PCR reads. The table records about 810,000 distinct CDR3 sequences, roughly 50% of them present only once. Specimen: blood. All receptors derive from a girl aged 10 to 17 with multiple sclerosis.

The table lists this clonotype with a few counts. V usage is TRBV3-1 and J usage is TRBJ2-3; 7 nucleotides align to TRBD2. The CDR3 consists of 16 residues. V was pared by 1 base and J by 6 bases, with 10 bases of the junction left unmatched. Germline V gene lookup returns CDR1 LGHDT and CDR2 YNNKEL (reference sequence). The chain's CDR3 is CASSQVRGGTSDTQYF. CDR3 coding DNA: TGTGCCAGCAGCCAAGTCCGCGGGGGTACGTCGGATACGCAGTATTTT.

This chain connects TRBV6-1 to TRBJ1-2; tentative D call: TRBD1 (6 bases). CDR1 is MNHNS, CDR2 SASEGT, per germline. The germline V and J ends were trimmed by 1 base and 4 bases, with 10 bases remaining between them. This CDR3 has 14 residues. For the CDR3, the DNA is TGTGCCAGCAGTGAAGAGGCAGGGGCCTATGGCTACACCTTC. Translating it yields CASSEEAGAYGYTF.

V and J are TRBV27 and TRBJ2-1; D might be TRBD1 or TRBD2, each matching 5 bases. The CDR3 extends over 15 amino acids. Trimming took 4 bases from V and 2 from J, leaving 12 bases between them. The germline gives CDR1 MNHEY, CDR2 SMNVEV (reference sequence). The DNA of the CDR3 is TGTGCCAGCAGTTGGGTGGGGGAGCCCTACAATGAGCAGTTCTTC. Its translation is CASSWVGEPYNEQFF.

The chain is built from TRBV7-9 and TRBJ2-7, with TRBD1 identical over 9 bases. The CDR3 consists of 17 residues. Germline CDR1 SEHNR, CDR2 FQNEAQ (reference sequence). V was clipped by 6 bases and J by 0 bases; unmatched bases: 12. CDR3 sequence: CASRGDAGTGISYEQYF. CDR3 in DNA: TGTGCCAGCAGGGGAGACGCCGGGACAGGGATCTCCTACGAGCAGTACTTC.

V is TRBV7-3 and J is TRBJ1-2, with 8 bases that match TRBD1. The CDR3 has 15 residues. CDR1 SGHTA and CDR2 FQGTGA come from the germline V gene. V was pared by 5 bases and J by 4 bases, with 9 bases of the junction left unmatched. The CDR3 DNA follows: TGTGCCAGCAGCCCCGGGGACAGGCTGACCTATGGCTACACCTTC. Residues: CASSPGDRLTYGYTF.

The V gene is TRBV29-1, the J gene TRBJ2-3; D tentatively fits TRBD1 or TRBD2 (5 bases each). Germline values: CDR1 SQVTM, CDR2 ANQGSEA. CDR3 length: 15 amino acids. Deletions cut 4 bases from V and 2 bases from J, with 16 bases between. The CDR3 DNA sequence: TGCAGCGTTGTTGGTTGGGACCTCCACACAGATACGCAGTATTTT. This sequence encodes CSVVGWDLHTDTQYF.

This sequence joins TRBV6-1 and TRBJ2-1; 16 positions agree with TRBD2. This CDR3 has 14 amino acids. Germline V gene lookup returns CDR1 MNHNS and CDR2 SASEGT. V dropped 8 bases and J dropped 9; count of bases not matched to a gene: 4. The CDR3 nucleotides read TGTGCCAGCCGGGGACTAGCGGGAGGGGGTGAGCAGTTCTTC. Amino acids: CASRGLAGGGEQFF.

The chain carries TRBV7-9 and TRBJ2-4; tentative D call: TRBD1 (5 bases). The closer fit of TRBJ2-7 to the DNA end suggests the J call may be wrong. The CDR3 is 14 residues long. The germline CDR1 and CDR2 sequences are SEHNR and FQNEAQ (reference sequence). This CDR3 reads CASSLRSGHHEQYF. In DNA form, the CDR3 reads TGTGCCAGCAGCTTACGGTCAGGGCACCACGAGCAGTACTTC.

This chain uses TRBV18 with TRBJ2-7; 8 bases align to TRBD1. J was trimmed by 5 bases and V by 3 bases; bases with no gene match: 9. Germline loops: CDR1 KGHSH, CDR2 LQKENI. This CDR3 region has 15 residues. As DNA, the CDR3 is TGTGCCAGCTCACCTCACCGACAGGGGATGAACGAGCAGTACTTC. Protein: CASSPHRQGMNEQYF. Drawing the rest from reference TRBV18 and TRBJ2-7, the complete variable domain is NAGVMQNPRHLVRRRGQEARLRCSPMKGHSHVYWYRQLPEEGLKFMVYLQKENIIDESGMPKERFSAEFPKEGPSILRIQQVVRGDSAAYFCASSPHRQGMNEQYFGPGTRLTVT.

V gene TRBV14 combines with J gene TRBJ1-1; tentatively, D is TRBD1 (6 bases). This CDR3 comprises 15 residues. The germline CDR1 and CDR2 sequences are SGHDN and FVKESK. Deletions cut 5 bases from V and 1 base from J, with 14 bases between. For the CDR3, the DNA is TGTGCCAGCAGCGACCATGTGACAGGGAACACTGAAGCTTTCTTT. This translates into CASSDHVTGNTEAFF.

This clonotype was counted a few times. V usage is TRBV20-1 and J usage is TRBJ2-1; TRBD2 aligns across 10 bases. The CDR3 runs 15 residues. After removal of 6 bases from V and 3 bases from J, the junction contained 8 bases not matched to a gene. CDR1 DFQATT and CDR2 SNEGSKA come from the germline V gene (reference sequence). The CDR3 sequence is CSASGLAENYNEQFF. The CDR3, as DNA: TGCAGTGCCTCCGGACTAGCGGAAAACTACAATGAGCAGTTCTTC.

V gene TRBV6-1 combines with J gene TRBJ2-5; 7 nucleotides align to TRBD1. The J call may not be correct, given that the DNA end is closer to TRBJ2-7. Germline V gives CDR1 MNHNS, CDR2 SASEGT. CDR3 length: 14 residues. The CDR3 DNA reads as TGTGCCAGCAGTCGGGACAGACTGACCTACGAGCAGTACTTC. Translating gives CASSRDRLTYEQYF.

The rearrangement links TRBV10-3 to TRBJ2-7, with D possibly TRBD1 on 6 matching bases. V was pared by 3 bases and J by 6 bases, with 12 bases between. The CDR3 is 13 residues long. Germline loops: CDR1 ENHRY, CDR2 SYGVKD. The CDR3: CAISDGRGGEQYF. CDR3 nucleotide sequence: TGTGCCATCAGTGACGGCAGGGGTGGCGAGCAGTACTTC.

This clonotype was seen more than once but under ten times. The V gene is TRBV7-9, the J gene TRBJ2-5, with 8 bases matching TRBD1. The DNA end is more similar to TRBJ2-7, so the J call may be wrong. The CDR3 covers 15 residues. CDR1 is SEHNR and CDR2 is FQNEAQ in the germline V gene (reference sequence). CDR3 nucleotides: TGTGCCAGCAGCCCAACAGGGGGTAATTTATACGAGCAGTACTTC. It is translated as CASSPTGGNLYEQYF.